This T cell receptor (beta chain) was sequenced for a study of cytomegalovirus exposure and HLA in healthy donors. Study at large: The same platform was used for the roughly 120 validation repertoires as for the approximately 610 first-cohort repertoires, as reported in a later analysis.

Study results and caveats: Most observed TCR sequences were rare, whereas some public TCRs were detected in many donors.

This clone was seen a single time. Antigen specificity is unknown. Profiled with immunoSEQ multiplex PCR; TCRdb holds only in-frame clones, not every one. The top ten hold roughly 1.5% of the sample, which has 150,000 or so clones, 87% seen once. The receptor comes from a woman aged 25 to 39 in good health and CMV-seronegative. Specimen: PBMCs.

The DNA of the CDR3 is TGTGCCAGCAGCCAAGATTTCCGACAGGGGTTAACCAATCAGCCCCAGCATTTT. It codes for CASSQDFRQGLTNQPQHF. The rearrangement joins TRBV14 to TRBJ1-5; 8 bases are shared with TRBD1. This CDR3 spans 18 amino acids. Germline values: CDR1 SGHDN, CDR2 FVKESK. Unmatched junction bases numbered 10, after V lost 0 bases and J lost 3 bases.